This entry lists 14 T cell receptor beta chains sequenced from one sample in a study of T-cell reconstitution after alpha-beta-depleted transplantation in children. For TCRbeta, the library was prepared with unique molecular identifiers. TCRdb used MiXCR to reprocess the PCR reads, holding one entry per CDR3 protein. Of 700,000 to 950,000 distinct CDR3 sequences in the sample, approximately 15% were seen once. The source was PBMCs, mostly from graft donor cells, collected 360 days after TCRalphabeta/CD19-depleted stem cell transplant. The source of these receptors is a male patient aged 10-17 years who had a stem cell transplant for acute lymphoblastic leukemia, so the T cells may come from the graft donor.

The chain uses TRBV12-3 or TRBV12-4 and TRBJ2-7, with 8 bases lining up with TRBD2. The V segment lost 3 bases and the J segment 3 bases; nucleotides outside the gene matches: 7. The CDR3 is 15 amino acids. CDR3 residues: CASSFLGLGYYEQYF. CDR3 bases: TGTGCCAGCAGTTTTCTGGGACTAGGCTACTACGAGCAGTACTTC.

This clonotype was counted a few times. The chain links TRBV15 to TRBJ2-1; 13 bases are a match to TRBD2. Unmatched junction bases numbered 7, after V lost 4 bases and J lost 1 base. Germline lookup yields CDR1 LNHNV and CDR2 YYDKDF (reference sequence). This CDR3 is 18 amino acids long. The CDR3 DNA sequence: TGTGCCACCAGCACTAGGACTAGCGGGAGAGGATCCTACAATGAGCAGTTCTTC. Its protein product is CATSTRTSGRGSYNEQFF.

This clonotype was observed many times. This rearrangement joins TRBV28 to TRBJ1-6; tentatively, D is TRBD1 (5 bases). This CDR3 spans 15 amino acids. Trimming shortened V by 4 bases and J by 11 bases, and 18 bases separated the two germline ends. Germline V lookup: CDR1 MDHEN, CDR2 SYDVKM. The CDR3: CASSYLGRDGAPLHF. The CDR3 nucleotides are TGTGCCAGCAGTTATCTGGGCAGGGACGGGGCACCCCTCCACTTT.

Only a few counts were recorded for this clonotype. The chain links TRBV28 to TRBJ2-7; D possibly corresponds to TRBD1 (6 bases). Germline lookup yields CDR1 MDHEN and CDR2 SYDVKM. This CDR3 comprises 14 residues. V lost 7 bases and J lost 7, with 20 bases in between. CDR3 loop: CASITRGRLREQYF. In nucleotides, the CDR3 is TGTGCCAGCATAACCAGGGGCCGCTTGAGGGAGCAGTACTTC.

Ten or more counts support this clonotype. This sequence joins TRBV29-1 and TRBJ2-6; the D gene is possibly TRBD1 (5 bases). CDR1 and CDR2 from the germline V gene are SQVTM and ANQGSEA. With 4 bases removed from V and 0 bases from J, the gap between germline ends came to 7 bases. This CDR3 spans 14 amino acids. CDR3 nucleotides: TGCAGCGTTGTTGACAGCTCTGGGGCCAACGTCCTGACTTTC. Its protein product is CSVVDSSGANVLTF.

The chain links TRBV6-5 to TRBJ2-3, with unresolved D. CDR1 and CDR2 from the germline V gene are MNHEY and SVGAGI. V was pared by 0 bases and J by 7 bases, with 11 bases between. The CDR3 length is 14 residues. The CDR3 bases are TGTGCCAGCAGTTACTCGATATTGGGAAATACGCAGTATTTT. Translated, it gives CASSYSILGNTQYF.

Written as DNA, the CDR3 is TGCGCCAGCAGGCCGGGACTAGCTGAAAAACTCTACAATGAGCAGTTCTTC. Amino acid sequence: CASRPGLAEKLYNEQFF. This chain joins TRBV10-2 and TRBJ2-1, with 9 bases fitting TRBD2. This CDR3 has 17 residues. The V segment lost 6 bases and the J segment 3 bases; nucleotides outside the gene matches: 12. The V gene's germline CDR1 is WSHSY and CDR2 SAAADI.

This clonotype was seen a handful of times. The CDR3 DNA reads TGTGCCAGCTCACCATCGCGAGCGGGACGCCGGATGGATGGAGATACGCAGTATTTT. It codes for CASSPSRAGRRMDGDTQYF. The J gene is TRBJ2-3, the V gene TRBV18; 7 bases align to TRBD2. Germline lookup yields CDR1 KGHSH and CDR2 LQKENI. Trimming took 2 bases from V and 5 from J; bases not matched to a gene: 19. The CDR3 loop spans 19 amino acids.

Ten or more counts support this clonotype. The chain carries TRBV5-5 and TRBJ1-2; 9 positions match TRBD1. V was clipped by 1 base and J by 5 bases; unmatched bases: 3. The CDR3 sequence is 14 residues long. CDR1 and CDR2 from the germline V gene are SGHKS and YYEKEE (reference sequence). The CDR3 loop reads CASSLPGQGYGYTF. The CDR3 DNA sequence: TGTGCCAGCAGCTTGCCGGGACAGGGATATGGCTACACCTTC.

At least ten counts were recorded for this clonotype. This chain links TRBV2 with TRBJ1-5; D call uncertain. Germline V lookup: CDR1 SNHLY, CDR2 FYNNEI. The CDR3 sequence is 17 residues long. With 8 bases removed from V and 3 bases from J, the gap between germline ends came to 23 bases. CDR3 coding DNA: TGTGCCAGCTCCGACGGAGTGCAAGGACGGAACAATCAGCCCCAGCATTTT. Encoded protein: CASSDGVQGRNNQPQHF. The variable domain in full, completed from reference TRBV2 and TRBJ1-5, reads EPEVTQTPSHQVTQMGQEVILRCVPISNHLYFYWYRQILGQKVEFLVSFYNNEISEKSEIFDDQFSVERPDGSNFTLKIRSTKLEDSAMYFCASSDGVQGRNNQPQHFGDGTRLSIL.

This clonotype was counted a few times. This chain uses TRBV20-1 with TRBJ2-3; tentatively, D is TRBD2 (6 bases). In germline, CDR1 is DFQATT, CDR2 SNEGSKA (reference sequence). The CDR3 spans 16 residues. Trimming removed 0 bases at V and 2 bases at J, with 15 bases between. CDR3 in DNA: TGCAGTGCTAGAGAGGCAGGGAGGAGGTACACAGATACGCAGTATTTT. This gives the protein CSAREAGRRYTDTQYF.

This clonotype was detected only a few times. DNA for the CDR3: TGCGCCAGCAGCCCCAATAGCGGGAGGGCCTACAATGAGCAGTTCTTC. Amino acids: CASSPNSGRAYNEQFF. The J gene is TRBJ2-1, the V gene TRBV5-1, with 11 bases lining up with TRBD2. Germline values: CDR1 SGHRS, CDR2 YFSETQ. This CDR3 has 16 residues. V gave up 4 bases and J gave up 2 bases; unmatched junction bases: 5.

This rearrangement joins TRBV11-2 to TRBJ2-2, with 7 bases that match TRBD2. CDR3 size: 16 residues. CDR1 SGHAT and CDR2 FQNNGV come from the germline V gene. The J segment lost 6 bases and the V segment lost 5 bases, leaving 12 bases of the junction unmatched. CDR3 sequence reads: CASSQWGGLEPGELFF. CDR3 in DNA: TGTGCCAGCAGCCAGTGGGGGGGTTTAGAACCCGGGGAGCTGTTTTTT. Looking up the rest from reference TRBV11-2 and TRBJ2-2 gives the full variable domain: EAGVAQSPRYKIIEKRQSVAFWCNPISGHATLYWYQQILGQGPKLLIQFQNNGVVDDSQLPKDRFSAERLKGVDSTLKIQPAKLEDSAVYLCASSQWGGLEPGELFFGEGSRLTVL.

The genes are TRBV14 and TRBJ2-7; TRBD2 is a possible D gene (7 bases). Germline V gene data show CDR1 as SGHDN and CDR2 as FVKESK. Deletions cut 4 bases from V and 12 bases from J, with 19 bases between. The CDR3 covers 13 residues. The CDR3 nucleotides are TGTGCCAGCAGCCCTCGGGGGGCCCTACGAAGGTACTTC. As protein: CASSPRGALRRYF.